This paragraph reports one T cell receptor beta chain. Other DNA sequences in the sample encode the same CDR3. Clones were read by immunoSEQ multiplex PCR, and TCRdb kept only the in-frame ones, dropping some. Of fewer than 250,000 clones in the sample, under 80% are singletons; the top ten hold about a sixth. The CDR3 length is 14 residues. In germline, CDR1 is SGHRS, CDR2 YFSETQ. J was trimmed by 6 bases and V by 0 bases; bases with no gene match: 1. The sample belongs to a study of blood T cell repertoires in COVID-19. Sequencing used PBMCs or T cells enriched from blood (not recorded which). The chain is built from TRBV5-1 and TRBJ1-2; TRBD1 agrees at 11 bases. This clonotype was sampled from a woman aged 50 to 60 with acute COVID-19. The CDR3, as DNA: TGCGCCAGCAGCTTGGCGGGACAGGGGGATGGCTACACCTTC. This translates into CASSLAGQGDGYTF. The whole variable domain, remainder taken from reference TRBV5-1 and TRBJ1-2, is KAGVTQTPRYLIKTRGQQVTLSCSPISGHRSVSWYQQTPGQGLQFLFEYFSETQRNKGNFPGRFSGRQFSNSRSEMNVSTLELGDSALYLCASSLAGQGDGYTFGSGTRLTVV.